The 32 T cell receptor beta chains below were found in one sample sequenced in a study of blood T cell repertoires in COVID-19. The method was immunoSEQ multiplex PCR; TCRdb's version includes in-frame clones alone and lacks a portion of them. The table has about 150,000 clones, about four fifths seen once. The specimen sequenced was peripheral blood. Receptor source: a man between 18 and 29 years old with active or convalescent COVID-19.

The chain joins TRBV7-2 to TRBJ1-1; D might be TRBD1 (6 bases). Trimming took off 5 bases at V and 3 bases at J, with 10 bases between the two ends. CDR1 and CDR2 from the germline V gene are SGHTA and FQGNSA. This CDR3 region has 13 residues. CDR3 sequence reads: CASSLQGYTEAFF. The DNA of the CDR3 is TGTGCCAGCAGCCTACAGGGATACACTGAAGCTTTCTTT.

The V gene is TRBV2, the J gene TRBJ2-5; D may be TRBD1 (5 bases). Germline V gene data show CDR1 as SNHLY and CDR2 as FYNNEI. The germline V and J ends were trimmed by 10 bases and 2 bases, with 11 bases remaining between them. This CDR3 spans 12 amino acids. CDR3 sequence reads: CATGHLQETQYF. The DNA for the CDR3 is TGTGCCACCGGACATCTTCAAGAGACCCAGTACTTC. Full variable domain (outside the CDR3, taken from reference TRBV2 and TRBJ2-5): EPEVTQTPSHQVTQMGQEVILRCVPISNHLYFYWYRQILGQKVEFLVSFYNNEISEKSEIFDDQFSVERPDGSNFTLKIRSTKLEDSAMYFCATGHLQETQYFGPGTRLLVL.

The chain recombines TRBV10-3 with TRBJ1-3; TRBD1 is a possible D gene (6 bases). Germline CDR1 reads ENHRY; CDR2 reads SYGVKD. The CDR3 is 15 residues long. Trimming removed 6 bases from V and 0 bases from J, with 12 bases in between. The CDR3 sequence: CAISPQGNSGNTIYF. CDR3 DNA: TGTGCCATCAGCCCACAGGGAAACTCTGGAAACACCATATATTTT.

This chain joins TRBV21-1 and TRBJ2-5; the D segment call TRBD1 is taken from the table without a DNA check. TRBV21-1 is marked as a pseudogene. This CDR3 contains 15 residues. The CDR3 DNA reads as TGTGCCAGCAGCTACCGGGACAGGGGGTCAGAGACCCAGTACTTC. It translates to CASSYRDRGSETQYF.

The chain is built from TRBV5-1 and TRBJ2-3; the D is unclear. The germline gives CDR1 SGHRS, CDR2 YFSETQ. CDR3 length: 13 residues. Trimming removed 4 bases from V and 1 base from J, with 7 bases in between. CDR3 DNA sequence: TGCGCCAGCAGCCAACAAGGCACAGATACGCAGTATTTT. Its translation is CASSQQGTDTQYF.

The V and J genes are TRBV13 and TRBJ2-1; TRBD2 agrees at 11 bases. After removal of 3 bases from V and 2 bases from J, the junction contained 3 bases not matched to a gene. Germline loops: CDR1 PRHDT, CDR2 FYEKMQ (reference sequence). The CDR3 is made up of 16 amino acids. This chain's CDR3 is CASSFSGGATYNEQFF. CDR3 DNA: TGTGCCAGCAGCTTTAGCGGGGGGGCCACCTACAATGAGCAGTTCTTC. Based on the CDR3 plus reference TRBV13 and TRBJ2-1, the full variable domain is AAGVIQSPRHLIKEKRETATLKCYPIPRHDTVYWYQQGPGQDPQFLISFYEKMQSDKGSIPDRFSAQQFSDYHSELNMSSLELGDSALYFCASSFSGGATYNEQFFGPGTRLTVL.

The V call is TRBV9, the J call TRBJ1-2, with a weak D call TRBD1 (6 bases). Trimming removed 1 base from V and 4 bases from J, with 11 bases in between. Germline V gives CDR1 SGDLS, CDR2 YYNGEE. This CDR3 spans 14 amino acids. The CDR3 loop is CASSVTGQPYGYTF. CDR3 DNA sequence: TGTGCCAGCAGCGTAACTGGACAGCCCTATGGCTACACCTTC.

The chain recombines TRBV19 with TRBJ2-3; D not certain. Looked up from germline, CDR1 is LNHDA and CDR2 is SQIVND (reference sequence). This CDR3 spans 14 amino acids. V was shortened by 8 bases and J by 5 bases, with 17 bases between the two germline ends. The DNA of the CDR3 is TGTGCCAGTGGAGCATACACCGTAGGAGATACGCAGTATTTT. Residues: CASGAYTVGDTQYF.

The chain joins TRBV7-4 to TRBJ1-3; the D gene is possibly TRBD1 (6 bases). CDR1 and CDR2 from the germline V gene are SGHVT and SQSDAQ. The V gene lost 3 bases and the J gene lost 1 base, with 13 bases spanning the gap. The CDR3 runs to 16 residues. CDR3: CASSLGPGTSGNTIYF. The CDR3, as DNA: TGTGCCAGCAGCTTGGGCCCAGGGACATCTGGAAACACCATATATTTT. Full variable domain (missing parts from reference TRBV7-4 and TRBJ1-3): GAGVSQSPRYKVAKRGRDVALRCDSISGHVTLYWYRQTLGQGSEVLTYSQSDAQRDKSGRPSGRFSAERPERSVSTLKIQRTEQGDSAVYLCASSLGPGTSGNTIYFGEGSWLTVV.

The V and J genes are TRBV5-6 and TRBJ1-2, with 12 bases identical to TRBD1. Germline V gene lookup returns CDR1 SGHDT and CDR2 YYEEEE. Trimming took 0 bases from V and 8 from J; bases not matched to a gene: 8. The CDR3 loop spans 16 amino acids. The CDR3 loop reads CASSLAGTGGAEGYTF. The CDR3 bases are TGTGCCAGCAGCTTGGCCGGGACAGGGGGCGCGGAAGGCTACACCTTC.

This chain joins TRBV28 and TRBJ1-4; D is possibly TRBD1 (5 bases). CDR3 length: 15 amino acids. CDR1 and CDR2 from the germline V gene are MDHEN and SYDVKM. Trimming removed 2 bases at V and 0 bases at J, with 7 bases between. The CDR3 loop reads CASSLDRSTNEKLFF. In DNA form, the CDR3 reads TGTGCCAGCAGTTTAGACAGATCAACTAATGAAAAACTGTTTTTT. Based on the CDR3 plus reference TRBV28 and TRBJ1-4, the full variable domain is DVKVTQSSRYLVKRTGEKVFLECVQDMDHENMFWYRQDPGLGLRLIYFSYDVKMKEKGDIPEGYSVSREKKERFSLILESASTNQTSMYLCASSLDRSTNEKLFFGSGTQLSVL.

This chain connects TRBV7-2 to TRBJ2-7; no definite D call. The CDR3 runs 12 residues. Germline V gene sequence: CDR1 SGHTA, CDR2 FQGNSA. V lost 3 bases, J lost 1 base, and 4 bases lay in between. CDR3 residues: CASSFPSYEQYF. The CDR3 DNA sequence: TGTGCCAGCAGCTTTCCTTCCTACGAGCAGTACTTC.

This clone has a handful of counts. The rearrangement joins TRBV5-1 to TRBJ1-4, with 7 bases aligning to TRBD1. Unmatched junction bases numbered 1, after V lost 4 bases and J lost 7 bases. This CDR3 comprises 12 residues. The V gene's germline CDR1 is SGHRS and CDR2 YFSETQ. CDR3 sequence reads: CASSGDSEKLFF. CDR3 nucleotide sequence: TGCGCCAGCAGCGGGGACAGTGAAAAACTGTTTTTT.

This clone was seen just once. The chain combines TRBV11-2 with TRBJ1-5, with D maybe TRBD1 (5 bases). V was cut by 5 bases and J by 3 bases, with 14 bases left in between. CDR1 and CDR2 from the germline V gene are SGHAT and FQNNGV. The CDR3 is 15 amino acids. The CDR3 spells CASSVDQGFNQPQHF. In nucleotides, the CDR3 is TGTGCCAGCAGCGTGGATCAGGGATTCAATCAGCCCCAGCATTTT.

V and J are TRBV5-1 and TRBJ2-1; D is uncertain. CDR1 SGHRS and CDR2 YFSETQ come from the germline V gene. V was pared by 1 base and J by 3 bases, with 11 bases between. This CDR3 has 15 amino acids. For the CDR3, the DNA is TGCGCCAGCAGCTTGAGGCTAGAAGGCTACAATGAGCAGTTCTTC. Encoded protein: CASSLRLEGYNEQFF.

The V and J genes are TRBV7-9 and TRBJ1-2, with D perhaps matching TRBD1 (5 bases). Trimming took off 1 base at V and 2 bases at J, with 11 bases between the two ends. The CDR3 loop spans 15 amino acids. Germline CDR1 SEHNR, CDR2 FQNEAQ (reference sequence). CDR3 residues: CASSLVGAENYGYTF. The CDR3 nucleotides read TGTGCCAGCAGCTTAGTTGGGGCGGAAAACTATGGCTACACCTTC.

This chain connects TRBV28 to TRBJ1-1, with D maybe TRBD1 (6 bases). Germline-derived CDR1 and CDR2 are MDHEN and SYDVKM. The CDR3 is made up of 16 amino acids. The V gene lost 6 bases and the J gene lost 2 bases, with 19 bases spanning the gap. The CDR3, as DNA: TGTGCCAGCAGGAGCGGGGGCGCGAGTCCCAACACTGAAGCTTTCTTT. It encodes CASRSGGASPNTEAFF.

The V and J genes are TRBV6-6 and TRBJ1-5; TRBD1 agrees at 8 bases. The V segment lost 6 bases and the J segment 6 bases; nucleotides outside the gene matches: 4. The CDR3 has 13 amino acids. From germline, CDR1 is MNHNY and CDR2 SVGAGI (reference sequence). This CDR3 reads CASRVDRAQPQHF. As DNA, the CDR3 is TGTGCCAGCAGGGTGGACAGGGCTCAGCCCCAGCATTTT.

This rearrangement joins TRBV27 to TRBJ1-1; possibly TRBD1 for D (6 bases). CDR3 size: 12 residues. Trimming stripped 8 bases from V and 1 base from J, with 8 bases between. The germline gives CDR1 MNHEY, CDR2 SMNVEV (reference sequence). CDR3 in amino acids: CASGRGNTEAFF. The CDR3 DNA is TGTGCCAGCGGCAGGGGGAACACTGAAGCTTTCTTT.

The chain links TRBV18 to TRBJ2-7, with TRBD2 identical over 10 bases. The CDR3 sequence is 15 residues long. The germline CDR1 and CDR2 sequences are KGHSH and LQKENI. Trimming cost V 5 bases and J 6 bases; bases outside gene matches: 10. The chain's CDR3 is CASSGFQRGGAEQYF. In DNA, the CDR3 is TGTGCCAGCTCAGGTTTCCAGCGGGGGGGCGCCGAGCAGTACTTC.

The genes are TRBV19 and TRBJ1-2, with 12 bases aligning to TRBD1. Germline V CDR1 and CDR2: LNHDA, SQIVND (reference sequence). The CDR3 totals 15 residues. Germline trimming cut 5 bases from V and 8 bases from J; bases unmatched to any gene: 9. This chain's CDR3 is CASSAHRDRGRGYTF. In nucleotides, the CDR3 is TGTGCCAGTAGTGCCCACCGGGACAGGGGGCGGGGCTACACCTTC.

V and J are TRBV6-5 and TRBJ1-2; maybe TRBD1 (5 bases). The CDR3 covers 15 residues. Trimming removed 6 bases at V and 7 bases at J, with 21 bases between. Germline V gene sequence: CDR1 MNHEY, CDR2 SVGAGI. For the CDR3, the DNA is TGTGCCAGCAGGGAGATGGGCCAAGGGGCTCGTGGCTACACCTTC. Amino acids: CASREMGQGARGYTF.

The rearrangement uses TRBV7-6 and TRBJ1-5, with D hard to call. From germline, CDR1 is SGHVS and CDR2 FNYEAQ. V was pared by 1 base and J by 3 bases, with 7 bases between. CDR3 length equals 14 residues. DNA for the CDR3: TGTGCCAGCAGCTTAGGTCCCCTCAATCAGCCCCAGCATTTT. Its protein is CASSLGPLNQPQHF.

The J gene is TRBJ2-7, the V gene TRBV20-1, with D tentatively TRBD1 (5 bases). V was clipped by 6 bases and J by 3 bases, with 9 bases between them. The germline V gene has CDR1 DFQATT and CDR2 SNEGSKA (reference sequence). This CDR3 has 11 residues. The CDR3 protein is CSAKTDYEQYF. In DNA form, the CDR3 reads TGCAGTGCAAAGACAGACTACGAGCAGTACTTC.

This clone came up once. The sample has other DNA sequences that encode this CDR3 too. DNA of the CDR3: TGTGCCAGCAGTTTGCGCGGGGAGCAGTTCTTC. This sequence encodes CASSLRGEQFF. V is TRBV12-3 or TRBV12-4 and J is TRBJ2-1, with D tentatively TRBD2 (5 bases). The CDR3 has 11 amino acids. The V gene lost 3 bases and the J gene lost 10 bases, with 7 bases spanning the gap.

This clone appeared once. V and J are TRBV4-3 and TRBJ2-7, with D perhaps matching TRBD1 (5 bases). V was cut by 4 bases and J by 0 bases, with 16 bases left in between. This CDR3 has 16 amino acids. Germline V gene data show CDR1 as LGHNA and CDR2 as YSLEER. The chain's CDR3 is CASSRRQSASSYEQYF. DNA for the CDR3: TGCGCCAGCAGCCGCAGACAGAGTGCTAGCTCCTACGAGCAGTACTTC.

This chain's CDR3 is CASSPGWVVAGELFF. CDR3 bases: TGTGCCAGCAGCCCGGGGTGGGTAGTGGCCGGGGAGCTGTTTTTT. The chain carries TRBV11-1 and TRBJ2-2, with D possibly matching TRBD2 (5 bases). Per germline, CDR1 SGHAT and CDR2 FQDESV (reference sequence). The CDR3 runs 15 residues. V dropped 5 bases and J dropped 6 bases, with 16 bases sitting between them.

This clone was picked up many times. This chain uses TRBV4-2 with TRBJ2-7; 10 nucleotides align to TRBD2. The germline V gene has CDR1 LGHNA and CDR2 YNFKEQ. The trim removed 1 base at V and 6 bases at J, leaving 3 bases unmatched. The CDR3 is 14 amino acids. CDR3 DNA: TGTGCCAGCAGCCAAGGACTAGCGGGTCCCGAGCAGTACTTC. It encodes CASSQGLAGPEQYF.

This CDR3 is CASSLRGIKDEQFF. The CDR3 bases are TGTGCCAGCAGCTTACGCGGGATCAAGGATGAGCAGTTCTTC. V usage is TRBV7-2 and J usage is TRBJ2-1, with D possibly being TRBD2 (6 bases). The CDR3 has 14 amino acids. Germline V gene data show CDR1 as SGHTA and CDR2 as FQGNSA. V was trimmed by 2 bases and J by 8 bases, leaving 13 bases between them.

V and J are TRBV7-8 and TRBJ2-1, with TRBD1 matching over 7 bases. The CDR3 totals 16 residues. V lost 1 base, J lost 4 bases, and 7 bases stayed unmatched. Germline loops: CDR1 SGHVS, CDR2 FQNEAQ. CDR3 nucleotides: TGTGCCAGCAGCTTAGGGGCCGGGACAGATTACAATGAGCAGTTCTTC. Its protein is CASSLGAGTDYNEQFF.

The V call is TRBV7-6, the J call TRBJ2-1; 14 bases fit TRBD2. Germline V gives CDR1 SGHVS, CDR2 FNYEAQ. The CDR3 spans 17 residues. With 5 bases clipped from V and 3 bases from J, the junction kept 6 bases outside the gene matches. The CDR3, as DNA: TGTGCCAGCAGCGGCGGGACTAGCGGGAGCGACTACAATGAGCAGTTCTTC. It specifies CASSGGTSGSDYNEQFF.

V and J are TRBV30 and TRBJ2-7; 11 positions match TRBD2. V lost 4 bases to trimming and J lost 3 bases; unmatched junction nucleotides: 2. The length of the CDR3 is 13 residues. Germline assignment: CDR1 GTSNPN and CDR2 SVGIG (reference sequence). The CDR3: CAWIGTSGYEQYF. The CDR3 DNA follows: TGTGCCTGGATAGGGACTAGCGGCTACGAGCAGTACTTC.